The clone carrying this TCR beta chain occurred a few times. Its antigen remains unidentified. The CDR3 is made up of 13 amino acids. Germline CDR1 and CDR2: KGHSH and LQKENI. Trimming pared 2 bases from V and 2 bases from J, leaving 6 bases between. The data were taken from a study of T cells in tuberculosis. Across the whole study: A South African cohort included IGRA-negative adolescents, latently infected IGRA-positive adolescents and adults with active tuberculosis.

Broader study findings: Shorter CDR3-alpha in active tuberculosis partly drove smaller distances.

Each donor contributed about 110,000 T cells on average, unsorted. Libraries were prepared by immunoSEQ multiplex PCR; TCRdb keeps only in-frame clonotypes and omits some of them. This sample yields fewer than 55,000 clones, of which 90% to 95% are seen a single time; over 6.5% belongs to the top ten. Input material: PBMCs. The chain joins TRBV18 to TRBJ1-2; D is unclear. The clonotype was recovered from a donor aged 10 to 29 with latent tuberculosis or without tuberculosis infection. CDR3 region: CASSPDKNYGYTF. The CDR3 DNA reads TGTGCCAGCTCACCAGACAAGAACTATGGCTACACCTTC.